This TCR beta chain emerged from a study of cytotoxic CD8 clonotypes in ibrutinib-treated CLL. Background on the study: The patients, over ten relapsed/refractory and 15 treatment-naive, included about 18 who were IGHV unmutated.

Findings of the study overall: At progression, clonality fell back toward baseline after rising at ibrutinib response.

Method: immunoSEQ multiplex PCR; TCRdb's copy keeps in-frame clones and lacks some. Here the sample spans 150,000 or so clones, roughly 76% being singletons. V was trimmed by 3 bases and J by 4 bases, leaving 10 bases between them. Germline V CDR1 and CDR2: LNHDA, SQIVND (reference sequence). The CDR3 runs to 14 residues. Concerning this clone: Its antigen remains unidentified.

Frozen-stored PBMCs produced approximately 2 micrograms of genomic DNA for TCR beta libraries. The material was PBMCs, obtained after 24 months of ibrutinib treatment. The receptor's source is a human donor with chronic lymphocytic leukemia. The V and J genes are TRBV19 and TRBJ1-5; a possible D gene is TRBD1 (6 bases). CDR3 nucleotide sequence: TGTGCCAGTAGTATGGACAGTTTTAATCAGCCCCAGCATTTT. This sequence encodes CASSMDSFNQPQHF.